The 12 T cell receptor beta chains in this list originate from one sample, sequenced in a study of neoadjuvant anti-PD-1 for oral cavity cancer. Repertoires were generated with immunoSEQ multiplex PCR, while TCRdb's copy carries only in-frame clones and drops some. Among approximately 72,000 clones listed, around four fifths were seen once. This specimen consisted of PBMCs, obtained before nivolumab (anti-PD-1) treatment. These receptors were obtained from a person aged 35-79 years with oral cavity squamous cell carcinoma.

The chain is built from TRBV6-1 and TRBJ2-3; 7 nucleotides align to TRBD1. From germline, CDR1 is MNHNS and CDR2 SASEGT. The CDR3 contains 15 residues. After removal of 10 bases from V and 0 bases from J, the junction contained 10 bases not matched to a gene. This CDR3 is CAILLGQSSTDTQYF. The CDR3, as DNA: TGTGCCATCCTCCTGGGACAGTCTAGCACAGATACGCAGTATTTT.

The chain employs TRBV18 and TRBJ1-5, with a possible D match to TRBD1 (6 bases). The CDR3 extends over 13 amino acids. Germline V gene data show CDR1 as KGHSH and CDR2 as LQKENI. Between the trimmed V and J ends, which lost 8 bases and 12 bases, there was a span of 20 bases. The CDR3 DNA reads TGTGCCAGCCGGAACCGGGGGCAGGTACTCCAGCATTTT. Amino acid sequence: CASRNRGQVLQHF.

This clone was seen only a few times. The V call is TRBV10-1, the J call TRBJ2-3, with D perhaps TRBD2 (5 bases). Trimming took off 5 bases at V and 4 bases at J, with 19 bases between the two ends. This CDR3 spans 16 amino acids. Germline loops: CDR1 WNHNN, CDR2 SYGVQD (reference sequence). CDR3 region: CASSTSGRLGADTQYF. The CDR3, as DNA: TGCGCCAGCAGTACCTCGGGAAGGCTAGGCGCAGATACGCAGTATTTT.

The CDR3 DNA is TGTGCCAGCACCGGGACAGGGATCTCTGGGGCCAACGTCCTGACTTTC. Amino acids: CASTGTGISGANVLTF. The rearrangement links TRBV9 to TRBJ2-6; 9 nucleotides line up with TRBD1. Germline values: CDR1 SGDLS, CDR2 YYNGEE. The V segment lost 6 bases and the J segment 0 bases; nucleotides outside the gene matches: 4. The CDR3 is 16 residues long.

This clone turned up a few times. This chain uses TRBV9 with TRBJ2-3, with 14 nucleotides matching TRBD2. Germline loops: CDR1 SGDLS, CDR2 YYNGEE. There are 18 residues in the CDR3. With V trimmed by 0 bases and J by 5 bases, 8 bases remained unmatched. CDR3 in DNA: TGTGCCAGCAGCGTAGCCCGGGAGGGACTAGCGGGGGTAGATACGCAGTATTTT. Its protein product is CASSVAREGLAGVDTQYF. Variable domain in full (rest from reference TRBV9 and TRBJ2-3): DSGVTQTPKHLITATGQRVTLRCSPRSGDLSVYWYQQSLDQGLQFLIQYYNGEERAKGNILERFSAQQFPDLHSELNLSSLELGDSALYFCASSVAREGLAGVDTQYFGPGTRLTVL.

This clone appeared a single time. The rearrangement links TRBV11-1 to TRBJ2-2; TRBD2 matches 14 bases. This CDR3 comprises 15 residues. The V segment lost 5 bases and the J segment 5 bases; nucleotides outside the gene matches: 1. Per germline, CDR1 SGHAT and CDR2 FQDESV (reference sequence). The CDR3 DNA sequence: TGTGCCAGCAGCCGACTAGCGGGAGGGACCGGGGAGCTGTTTTTT. Amino acids: CASSRLAGGTGELFF.

V usage is TRBV4-1 and J usage is TRBJ2-1, with TRBD1 identical over 8 bases. Germline CDR1 and CDR2: MGHRA and YSYEKL. The trim removed 2 bases at V and 10 bases at J, leaving 13 bases unmatched. The CDR3 has 16 amino acids. Here the CDR3 DNA reads TGCGCCAGCAGCCAACCCCGGGACAGGCTACCCAGGGAGCAGTTCTTC. Residues: CASSQPRDRLPREQFF.

The J gene is TRBJ2-1, the V gene TRBV4-1; TRBD2 matches 11 bases. This CDR3 is built from 19 residues. Losses at the gene ends were 4 bases for V and 4 bases for J; bases not matched to a gene: 15. Germline CDR1 is MGHRA and CDR2 is YSYEKL. The CDR3 region has the DNA TGCGCCAGCAGCCCCAAACCCGTCCGGGCTAGCGGGAGGTACAATGAGCAGTTCTTC. This encodes CASSPKPVRASGRYNEQFF.

The CDR3 sequence: CAWTSGGKTEAFF. The DNA for the CDR3 is TGTGCCTGGACATCGGGGGGTAAGACTGAAGCTTTCTTT. The V and J genes are TRBV30 and TRBJ1-1, with a possible D match to TRBD1 (5 bases). The V gene lost 4 bases and the J gene lost 5 bases, with 14 bases spanning the gap. Per the germline V gene, CDR1 is GTSNPN and CDR2 is SVGIG (reference sequence). The CDR3 covers 13 residues.

The chain has TRBV7-9 and TRBJ2-3; tentatively, D is TRBD2 (6 bases). Trimming cost V 3 bases and J 1 base, with 11 bases left between them. The CDR3 has 15 amino acids. Germline CDR1 SEHNR, CDR2 FQNEAQ (reference sequence). This CDR3 reads CASSLRGRGTDTQYF. CDR3 DNA sequence: TGTGCCAGCAGCTTGCGGGGAAGAGGCACAGATACGCAGTATTTT. The variable domain in full, completed from reference TRBV7-9 and TRBJ2-3, reads DTGVSQNPRHKITKRGQNVTFRCDPISEHNRLYWYRQTLGQGPEFLTYFQNEAQLEKSRLLSDRFSAERPKGSFSTLEIQRTEQGDSAMYLCASSLRGRGTDTQYFGPGTRLTVL.

The chain combines TRBV30 with TRBJ1-1; possibly TRBD1 for D (5 bases). Germline values: CDR1 GTSNPN, CDR2 SVGIG (reference sequence). CDR3 length: 12 residues. The V gene lost 2 bases and the J gene lost 1 base, with 5 bases spanning the gap. CDR3 coding DNA: TGTGCCTGGAGTCAGGGGAACACTGAAGCTTTCTTT. This translates into CAWSQGNTEAFF.

V gene TRBV11-2 combines with J gene TRBJ2-5; D gene uncertain. CDR1 SGHAT and CDR2 FQNNGV come from the germline V gene. V was cut by 0 bases and J by 5 bases, with 10 bases left in between. This CDR3 comprises 14 residues. CDR3 region: CASSLDRLAETQYF. The CDR3 region has the DNA TGTGCCAGCAGCTTAGATAGGTTGGCGGAGACCCAGTACTTC. The full variable domain, rest sourced from reference TRBV11-2 and TRBJ2-5, is EAGVAQSPRYKIIEKRQSVAFWCNPISGHATLYWYQQILGQGPKLLIQFQNNGVVDDSQLPKDRFSAERLKGVDSTLKIQPAKLEDSAVYLCASSLDRLAETQYFGPGTRLLVL.